Sequencing of this T cell receptor (beta chain) was carried out in a study of OX40 agonist ivuxolimab in advanced cancers. At the level of the study: Eligibility admitted prior anti-PD-1, anti-PD-L1 or anti-CTLA-4 therapy; 40% to 50% had some. Regarding the study as a whole: Expanded clones were, on average, more numerous in CD8+ T cells than in CD4+. Some of the lowest clonal expansion was seen in partial responders at 0.1-3.0 mg/kg.

Method: immunoSEQ multiplex PCR; TCRdb's copy keeps in-frame clones and lacks some. Altogether tens of thousands of clones are present, around 89% being singletons, with the ten largest covering around 0.5%. About this clone: Its antigen is not known.

The sequence came from an adult with an advanced solid tumor such as melanoma, head and neck, liver or kidney cancer. Sequencing was performed on CD4+ or CD8+ T cells sorted from blood, taken in a trial of the OX40 agonist ivuxolimab.

CDR3: CASSVLSRGEGSNQPQHF. CDR3 sequence (DNA): TGTGCCAGCAGTGTCTTGAGTAGGGGGGAGGGTAGCAATCAGCCCCAGCATTTT. The rearrangement uses TRBV2 and TRBJ1-5, with D tentatively TRBD1 (6 bases). Germline assignment: CDR1 SNHLY and CDR2 FYNNEI. Trimming removed 4 bases at V and 0 bases at J, with 19 bases between. The CDR3 length is 18 residues.